The rows below give T cell receptor beta chains drawn from one sample of a study of T cells after yellow fever vaccination. Each CDR3 protein is one row after TCRdb ran MiXCR on the 5' RACE reads. The table lists about 74,000 distinct CDR3 sequences, around 6.9% of them singletons. The input for sequencing was CD8+ T cells sorted from PBMCs, taken less than 6 days after the first yellow fever vaccination. The receptors were sampled from a man in his late teens or twenties who received the YFV17D yellow fever vaccine. Both conserved end residues are part of each CDR3. D genes are given only for firm matches. Only some rows state a clone size, as once, few, many or a class for expanded clones.

J	D	V	size	CDR3	DNA
TRBJ2-1	.	TRBV19	many	CASSIGTSLNNEQFF	TGTGCCAGTAGTATTGGAACTAGCCTTAACAATGAGCAGTTCTTC
TRBJ2-1	.	TRBV5-6	medium-sized	CASSKGGPYNEQFF	TGTGCCAGCAGTAAGGGGGGCCCCTACAATGAGCAGTTCTTC
TRBJ2-1	.	TRBV10-2	once	CACCRRDSLRNEQFF	TGTGCCTGCTGCCGGAGGGACTCCCTAAGGAATGAGCAGTTCTTC
TRBJ2-7	.	TRBV20-1	few	CSARDTASALYEQYF	TGCAGTGCTAGAGATACGGCTAGCGCACTCTACGAGCAGTACTTC
TRBJ1-2	.	TRBV12-3/TRBV12-4	large	CASSQNPPGGYTF	TGTGCCAGCAGCCAAAACCCCCCCGGTGGCTACACCTTC
TRBJ2-5	.	TRBV4-1	many	CASSQEILAGAPGETQYF	TGCGCCAGCAGCCAAGAAATTCTGGCGGGGGCCCCCGGGGAGACCCAGTACTTC
TRBJ2-5	TRBD2	TRBV7-2	.	CASSLRLAGSKETQYF	TGTGCCAGCAGCTTAAGACTAGCGGGGTCCAAAGAGACCCAGTACTTC
TRBJ1-3	.	TRBV4-3	few	CASSQEGAGSSGNTIYF	TGCGCCAGCAGCCAAGAGGGCGCAGGCTCCTCTGGAAACACCATATATTTT
TRBJ1-4	.	TRBV4-3	few	CASSRWSSSGEKLFF	TGCGCCAGCAGCCGATGGAGTTCGAGTGGTGAAAAACTGTTTTTT
TRBJ2-5	.	TRBV7-9	.	CASTLLTELNQETQYF	TGTGCCAGCACCCTACTAACAGAACTAAACCAAGAGACCCAGTACTTC
TRBJ2-5	TRBD2	TRBV10-2	.	CASSGTRQETQYF	TGCGCCAGCAGTGGGACTAGACAAGAGACCCAGTACTTC
TRBJ2-5	.	TRBV20-1	.	CSARDLGTQYF	TGCAGTGCTAGAGATTTAGGGACCCAGTACTTC
TRBJ2-3	.	TRBV27	.	CASRGEGSTDTQYF	TGTGCCAGCAGAGGGGAAGGCAGCACAGATACGCAGTATTTT
TRBJ2-7	.	TRBV10-2	many	CASSDQTGQDEQYF	TGCGCCAGCAGTGATCAGACGGGGCAGGATGAGCAGTACTTC
TRBJ1-1	TRBD1	TRBV29-1	many	CSVLGQGTRTMNTEAFF	TGCAGCGTTTTAGGACAGGGGACTAGGACCATGAACACTGAAGCTTTCTTT
TRBJ2-7	.	TRBV7-2	many	CASSLGRMVNEQYF	TGTGCCAGCAGCTTAGGTAGGATGGTGAACGAGCAGTACTTC
TRBJ1-3	.	TRBV29-1	many	CSVADPGQGNTIYF	TGCAGCGTTGCAGACCCAGGGCAAGGAAACACCATATATTTT
TRBJ1-5	.	TRBV28	few	CASRKEAAYSNQPQHF	TGTGCCAGCAGAAAGGAGGCAGCCTATAGCAATCAGCCCCAGCATTTT
TRBJ2-1	.	TRBV5-1	.	CASSLQGSYNEQFF	TGCGCCAGCAGCTTGCAGGGCTCCTACAATGAGCAGTTCTTC
TRBJ2-1	.	TRBV5-6	few	CASSLSAKNEQFF	TGTGCCAGCAGCTTGTCGGCGAAAAATGAGCAGTTCTTC
TRBJ2-5	.	TRBV5-6	few	CASSMKRAAVETQYF	TGTGCCAGCAGCATGAAGAGGGCTGCGGTTGAGACCCAGTACTTC
TRBJ1-2	TRBD1	TRBV29-1	.	CSVELWWQGAYGYTF	TGCAGCGTTGAACTTTGGTGGCAGGGGGCATATGGCTACACCTTC
TRBJ1-2	.	TRBV30	.	CAWSGERRRGYTF	TGTGCCTGGAGCGGAGAAAGGAGGCGCGGCTACACCTTC
TRBJ2-7	.	TRBV5-1	.	CASSLGQGDYEQYF	TGCGCCAGCAGCTTGGGGCAGGGCGATTACGAGCAGTACTTC
TRBJ1-1	.	TRBV4-3	.	CASSQYGSTEAFF	TGCGCCAGCAGCCAATATGGGAGCACTGAAGCTTTCTTT
TRBJ2-7	TRBD2	TRBV7-2	many	CASSGTSGSEQYF	TGTGCCAGCAGCGGGACTAGCGGTTCCGAGCAGTACTTC
TRBJ2-7	.	TRBV7-2	few	CASSLGPETYEQYF	TGTGCCAGCAGCTTAGGCCCGGAAACCTACGAGCAGTACTTC
TRBJ1-6	.	TRBV6-5	few	CASSYEQENSPLHF	TGTGCCAGCAGTTACGAACAGGAGAATTCACCCCTCCACTTT
TRBJ2-1	TRBD2	TRBV11-1	few	CAGSPTSGGMHSYNEQFF	TGTGCCGGCAGTCCGACTAGCGGGGGGATGCACTCCTACAATGAGCAGTTCTTC
TRBJ2-7	.	TRBV7-8	.	CASSFFGGTVYEQYF	TGTGCCAGCAGCTTTTTTGGCGGGACAGTCTACGAGCAGTACTTC
TRBJ1-2	.	TRBV7-6	.	CASSLFPQTDDYGYTF	TGTGCCAGCAGCTTATTTCCCCAGACAGACGATTATGGCTACACCTTC
TRBJ2-1	TRBD1	TRBV7-9	many	CASSRKTGGTEQFF	TGTGCCAGCAGCCGGAAGACAGGGGGCACTGAGCAGTTCTTC
TRBJ1-4	.	TRBV29-1	.	CSVEDWDANEKLFF	TGCAGCGTTGAAGACTGGGATGCTAATGAAAAACTGTTTTTT
TRBJ2-2	TRBD1	TRBV12-3/TRBV12-4	many	CASSTTRQGHTGELFF	TGTGCCAGCAGCACCACAAGACAGGGGCACACCGGGGAGCTGTTTTTT
TRBJ2-3	TRBD2	TRBV6-2/TRBV6-3	.	CASTHGLADTDTQYF	TGTGCCAGCACTCACGGGCTAGCGGACACAGATACGCAGTATTTT
TRBJ2-1	.	TRBV7-3	.	CASSTTGPGPNEQFF	TGTGCCAGCAGCACAACGGGACCCGGCCCGAATGAGCAGTTCTTC
TRBJ2-5	TRBD1	TRBV29-1	.	CSPVTGGSEGEETQYF	TGCAGCCCGGTGACAGGGGGCTCCGAGGGGGAAGAGACCCAGTACTTC
TRBJ2-2	.	TRBV4-2	.	CASSRLAGELFF	TGTGCCAGCAGCAGACTAGCCGGGGAGCTGTTTTTT
TRBJ2-1	.	TRBV19	few	CASSIEITGYNEQFF	TGTGCCAGTAGTATAGAAATTACTGGATACAATGAGCAGTTCTTC
TRBJ1-1	.	TRBV4-2	.	CASSQDSALNTEAFF	TGTGCCAGCAGCCAAGATTCGGCGCTTAACACTGAAGCTTTCTTT
TRBJ1-3	TRBD1	TRBV12-3/TRBV12-4	few	CASSPGTDSGNTIYF	TGTGCCAGCAGCCCCGGGACAGACTCTGGAAACACCATATATTTT
TRBJ2-7	.	TRBV12-3/TRBV12-4	few	CASSLDGSRTYEQYF	TGTGCCAGCAGTTTAGACGGGAGCAGGACCTACGAGCAGTACTTC
TRBJ2-1	.	TRBV7-9	few	CASSLVRTGSSYNEQFF	TGTGCCAGCAGCTTAGTAAGAACGGGGAGCTCCTACAATGAGCAGTTCTTC
TRBJ2-7	.	TRBV6-2/TRBV6-3	many	CASSRTVYEQYF	TGTGCCAGCAGTAGGACAGTCTACGAGCAGTACTTC
TRBJ2-1	TRBD1	TRBV20-1	few	CSANRDRLYNEQFF	TGCAGTGCTAACCGGGACAGGCTCTACAATGAGCAGTTCTTC
TRBJ2-3	.	TRBV4-1	many	CASSPWSGSDTQYF	TGCGCCAGCAGCCCGTGGTCGGGGTCAGATACGCAGTATTTT
TRBJ2-2	.	TRBV11-2	few	CASRTTGATGELFF	TGTGCCAGCAGAACTACAGGAGCCACCGGGGAGCTGTTTTTT
TRBJ2-1	.	TRBV7-9	many	CASSSTASYNEQFF	TGTGCCAGCAGCTCCACAGCTTCCTACAATGAGCAGTTCTTC
TRBJ1-3	TRBD1	TRBV4-3	.	CASSTGAGGNTIYF	TGCGCCAGCAGCACAGGGGCTGGTGGAAACACCATATATTTT
TRBJ1-2	.	TRBV27	.	CASSHDPDGNYGYTF	TGTGCCAGCAGTCACGACCCGGACGGGAACTATGGCTACACCTTC
TRBJ1-3	.	TRBV12-3/TRBV12-4	.	CASAGAGNTIYF	TGTGCCAGCGCAGGGGCTGGAAACACCATATATTTT
TRBJ2-1	TRBD2	TRBV7-9	few	CAYLTSGGARGNEQFF	TGTGCTTACCTGACTAGCGGGGGGGCCCGTGGCAATGAGCAGTTCTTC
TRBJ2-1	TRBD2	TRBV5-1	.	CASSPASGGAYEQFF	TGCGCCAGCAGCCCGGCTAGCGGGGGGGCATATGAGCAGTTCTTC
TRBJ1-3	.	TRBV4-3	medium-sized	CASSQDGESSGNTIYF	TGCGCCAGCAGCCAAGATGGGGAATCCTCTGGAAACACCATATATTTT